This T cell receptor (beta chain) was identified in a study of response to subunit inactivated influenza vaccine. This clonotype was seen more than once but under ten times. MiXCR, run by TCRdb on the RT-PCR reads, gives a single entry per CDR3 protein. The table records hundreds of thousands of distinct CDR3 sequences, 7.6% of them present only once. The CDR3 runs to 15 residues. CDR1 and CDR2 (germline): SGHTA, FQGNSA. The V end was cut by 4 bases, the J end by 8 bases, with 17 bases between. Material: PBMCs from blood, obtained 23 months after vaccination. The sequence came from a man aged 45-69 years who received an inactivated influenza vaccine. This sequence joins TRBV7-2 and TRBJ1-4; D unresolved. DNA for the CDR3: TGTGCCAGCAGCTCTGCCGTGGGGATGAACGAAAAACTGTTTTTT. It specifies CASSSAVGMNEKLFF.